This entry lists 23 T cell receptor beta chains sequenced from one sample in a study of CD8+ T cells in alopecia areata. Treatment denoted: oral pan-JAK inhibitor, 5-10 mg twice daily. TCR sequencing used cDNA made by reverse transcription of extracted RNA. Produced via immunoSEQ multiplex PCR; TCRdb's table is partial and in-frame only. The sample has under 130,000 clones; approximately 84% are singletons. The input for sequencing was CD8+ T cells sorted from blood, taken at week 34, from a patient treated with tofacitinib. The receptors were gathered from a human donor with alopecia areata.

A few counts support this clone. CDR3 loop: CASSDLGGGYTF. CDR3 DNA: TGTGCCAGCAGTGATCTCGGGGGTGGCTACACCTTC. The chain has TRBV25-1 and TRBJ1-2; a weak D match, TRBD1 (5 bases). The CDR3 sequence is 12 residues long. The germline CDR1 and CDR2 sequences are MGHDK and SYGVNS. Trimming took off 3 bases at V and 7 bases at J, with 9 bases between the two ends.

The chain has TRBV15 and TRBJ2-7; possibly TRBD1 for D (5 bases). The V end was cut by 0 bases, the J end by 2 bases, with 11 bases between. The germline V gene has CDR1 LNHNV and CDR2 YYDKDF (reference sequence). This CDR3 region has 15 residues. The CDR3 sequence: CATSRDGAATYEQYF. CDR3 nucleotide sequence: TGTGCCACCAGCAGAGATGGGGCGGCGACCTACGAGCAGTACTTC.

The V gene is TRBV7-9, the J gene TRBJ2-6; D is ambiguous. The CDR3 spans 15 residues. Trimming took 5 bases from V and 2 from J, leaving 10 bases between them. The V gene's germline CDR1 is SEHNR and CDR2 FQNEAQ (reference sequence). The CDR3 DNA reads as TGTGCCAGCAGCCTTCACATAGCTGGGGCCAACGTCCTGACTTTC. Amino acids: CASSLHIAGANVLTF.

This chain uses TRBV11-2 with TRBJ1-1, with 7 bases identical to TRBD1. Germline V gives CDR1 SGHAT, CDR2 FQNNGV. The CDR3 extends over 15 amino acids. With 0 bases clipped from V and 5 bases from J, the junction kept 6 bases outside the gene matches. The CDR3 nucleotides read TGTGCCAGCAGCTTAGATTTGACAGGGTTTACTGAAGCTTTCTTT. Translated, it gives CASSLDLTGFTEAFF.

The CDR3 protein is CASSPVRDDSNQPQHF. DNA for the CDR3: TGTGCCAGCTCACCGGTCCGGGACGATAGCAATCAGCCCCAGCATTTT. The V and J genes are TRBV18 and TRBJ1-5, with D tentatively TRBD1 (5 bases). This CDR3 has 16 residues. Germline CDR1 KGHSH, CDR2 LQKENI. V gave up 3 bases and J gave up 0 bases, with 12 bases separating them.

The CDR3 DNA follows: TGTGCCACCCAGGGCCCTGAGCAGTTCTTC. Translating it yields CATQGPEQFF. This sequence joins TRBV2 and TRBJ2-1, with a possible D match to TRBD1 (5 bases). Trimming removed 10 bases at V and 9 bases at J, with 10 bases between. The CDR3 consists of 10 residues. From germline, CDR1 is SNHLY and CDR2 FYNNEI.

There are a few counts of this clone. This sample includes further DNA sequences coding for the same CDR3. The chain recombines TRBV4-1 with TRBJ2-7, with 8 bases identical to TRBD1. This CDR3 has 15 residues. V dropped 1 base and J dropped 0; count of bases not matched to a gene: 2. From germline, CDR1 is MGHRA and CDR2 YSYEKL. CDR3 amino acids: CASSQGDRGSYEQYF. In DNA form, the CDR3 reads TGCGCCAGCAGCCAAGGCGACAGGGGCTCCTACGAGCAGTACTTC.

The chain joins TRBV6-6 to TRBJ1-3; D not resolved. CDR3 size: 14 residues. CDR1 MNHNY and CDR2 SVGAGI come from the germline V gene (reference sequence). The V end was cut by 6 bases, the J end by 0 bases, with 9 bases between. The CDR3 nucleotides are TGTGCCAGCAGCCCCGAGGGCTCTGGAAACACCATATATTTT. Translation gives CASSPEGSGNTIYF.

The V call is TRBV5-4, the J call TRBJ2-7, with TRBD1 matching 11 bases. Germline loops: CDR1 SGHNT, CDR2 YYREEE (reference sequence). The CDR3 length is 15 residues. With V trimmed by 4 bases and J by 4 bases, 7 bases remained unmatched. The CDR3 region is CASSKPGQGGYEQYF. The CDR3 nucleotides are TGTGCCAGCAGCAAACCGGGACAGGGGGGTTACGAGCAGTACTTC.

The V and J genes are TRBV5-4 and TRBJ2-1, with TRBD2 matching over 7 bases. The trim removed 0 bases at V and 7 bases at J, leaving 7 bases unmatched. CDR3 length equals 15 residues. Looked up from germline, CDR1 is SGHNT and CDR2 is YYREEE (reference sequence). DNA for the CDR3: TGTGCCAGCAGCTTGGTGATTGGGGAGGGTAATGAGCAGTTCTTC. Amino acid sequence: CASSLVIGEGNEQFF.

This clone was observed a single time. This sequence joins TRBV19 and TRBJ2-3; D is uncertain. This CDR3 comprises 13 residues. The germline CDR1 and CDR2 sequences are LNHDA and SQIVND (reference sequence). V lost 10 bases, J lost 6 bases, and 17 bases lay in between. CDR3 sequence: CATATRQTDTQYF. The CDR3 DNA sequence: TGTGCCACGGCAACACGACAAACGGATACGCAGTATTTT.

The chain links TRBV2 to TRBJ1-1; D is uncertain. This CDR3 region has 17 residues. V dropped 7 bases and J dropped 1 base, with 22 bases sitting between them. Germline V gene data show CDR1 as SNHLY and CDR2 as FYNNEI. CDR3 region: CASTQTVGSYQNTEAFF. In DNA, the CDR3 is TGTGCCAGCACCCAGACGGTGGGGTCTTATCAGAACACTGAAGCTTTCTTT.

This clone was found a few times. The rearrangement joins TRBV9 to TRBJ1-2; 9 bases agree with TRBD1. After removal of 4 bases from V and 8 bases from J, the junction contained 6 bases not matched to a gene. Germline V lookup: CDR1 SGDLS, CDR2 YYNGEE. The CDR3 has 13 amino acids. In DNA form, the CDR3 reads TGTGCCAGCAGCCAAGGACAGGGGCACGGCTACACCTTC. Its translation is CASSQGQGHGYTF.

This chain uses TRBV11-2 with TRBJ2-1; D is unclear. The ends were cut back, 3 bases at V and 7 bases at J, with 4 bases in the middle. Per germline, CDR1 SGHAT and CDR2 FQNNGV. CDR3 length equals 11 residues. The CDR3 region has the DNA TGTGCCAGCAGCTTTTATAATGAGCAGTTCTTC. Translated, it gives CASSFYNEQFF.

V usage is TRBV5-1 and J usage is TRBJ2-5; 8 positions agree with TRBD1. Per germline, CDR1 SGHRS and CDR2 YFSETQ. This CDR3 spans 16 amino acids. V was clipped by 2 bases and J by 1 base; unmatched bases: 7. CDR3 sequence reads: CASSLTIQGGQETQYF. The CDR3 DNA reads TGCGCCAGCAGCTTAACTATACAGGGGGGCCAAGAGACCCAGTACTTC.

The chain employs TRBV11-3 and TRBJ2-1; 8 nucleotides agree with TRBD1. Germline CDR1 SGHNT, CDR2 YENEEA. The length of the CDR3 is 16 residues. Unmatched junction bases numbered 8, after V lost 5 bases and J lost 2 bases. The CDR3 DNA is TGTGCCAGCAGCCCGGCCGGGACAGGAGCCTACAATGAGCAGTTCTTC. It yields the protein CASSPAGTGAYNEQFF.

The chain combines TRBV5-1 with TRBJ2-7, with 7 bases matching TRBD2. Germline V CDR1 and CDR2: SGHRS, YFSETQ. The CDR3 sequence is 14 residues long. J lost 3 bases, V lost 0 bases, and 3 bases had no gene match. The CDR3 nucleotides read TGCGCCAGCAGCTTGGGAGGCGGGAGCTACGAGCAGTACTTC. It encodes CASSLGGGSYEQYF.

V gene TRBV29-1 combines with J gene TRBJ2-4; no definite D call. V was clipped by 1 base and J by 8 bases, with 3 bases between them. Looked up from germline, CDR1 is SQVTM and CDR2 is ANQGSEA. CDR3 length equals 10 residues. DNA for the CDR3: TGCAGCGTTGAAGGGGACATTCAGTACTTC. Its translation is CSVEGDIQYF.

The V gene is TRBV5-6, the J gene TRBJ1-1; D not certain. Germline CDR1 reads SGHDT; CDR2 reads YYEEEE. V dropped 3 bases and J dropped 0 bases, with 9 bases sitting between them. The CDR3 covers 14 residues. The CDR3 loop is CASSSGVMNTEAFF. The CDR3 DNA follows: TGTGCCAGCAGCTCCGGGGTCATGAACACTGAAGCTTTCTTT. Drawing the rest from reference TRBV5-6 and TRBJ1-1, the complete variable domain is DAGVTQSPTHLIKTRGQQVTLRCSPKSGHDTVSWYQQALGQGPQFIFQYYEEEERQRGNFPDRFSGHQFPNYSSELNVNALLLGDSALYLCASSSGVMNTEAFFGQGTRLTVV.

The chain has TRBV6-6 and TRBJ2-7; 11 bases map to TRBD1. The CDR3 has 14 amino acids. V was pared by 6 bases and J by 2 bases, with 3 bases of the junction left unmatched. Germline loops: CDR1 MNHNY, CDR2 SVGAGI (reference sequence). DNA of the CDR3: TGTGCCAGCAGCTCGGACAGGGGGCCCTACGAGCAGTACTTC. It translates to CASSSDRGPYEQYF.

The chain joins TRBV27 to TRBJ2-2; D not certain. CDR3 length: 13 amino acids. V was pared by 4 bases and J by 1 base, with 4 bases between. Germline V lookup: CDR1 MNHEY, CDR2 SMNVEV (reference sequence). The CDR3 DNA follows: TGTGCCAGCAGTTCACAGAACACCGGGGAGCTGTTTTTT. It specifies CASSSQNTGELFF.

The chain links TRBV13 to TRBJ2-4; D remains ambiguous. Trimming cost V 6 bases and J 5 bases, with 14 bases left between them. CDR1 is PRHDT and CDR2 is FYEKMQ in the germline V gene (reference sequence). This CDR3 region has 14 residues. The CDR3 DNA is TGTGCCAGCAGAGATCGGCGGAACGAAAACATTCAGTACTTC. Residues: CASRDRRNENIQYF.

This chain links TRBV11-2 with TRBJ2-7; a weak D match, TRBD2 (5 bases). The germline V and J ends were trimmed by 1 base and 2 bases, with 18 bases remaining between them. The CDR3 runs 17 residues. The V gene's germline CDR1 is SGHAT and CDR2 FQNNGV. The CDR3 nucleotides read TGTGCCAGCAGCTTAGTTGTGCAGGACTTTGCCCCCTACGAGCAGTACTTC. This translates into CASSLVVQDFAPYEQYF.